These 20 T cell receptor beta chains share one sample of origin, sequenced in a study of T cells in tumors after PD-1 blockade. Measured with immunoSEQ multiplex PCR; TCRdb has only the in-frame clones, and not every one. The sample includes around 34,000 clones, 55% to 80% seen only once; the top ten take 30% to 50%. The sequencing used PBMCs, collected after anti-PD-1 treatment. Receptors originate from a human donor with basal cell carcinoma.

The CDR3 spells CASSQDRQGYSEQYF. CDR3 DNA: TGTGCCAGCAGCCAAGATCGGCAGGGCTATAGCGAGCAGTACTTC. V is TRBV4-2 and J is TRBJ2-7; weak D call: TRBD1 (5 bases). The CDR3 contains 15 residues. Trimming removed 0 bases from V and 6 bases from J, with 15 bases in between. Germline V CDR1 and CDR2: LGHNA, YNFKEQ.

The V gene is TRBV2, the J gene TRBJ1-5; 7 positions match TRBD1. V was pared by 2 bases and J by 7 bases, with 5 bases of the junction left unmatched. Germline assignment: CDR1 SNHLY and CDR2 FYNNEI. This CDR3 is built from 14 residues. Here the CDR3 DNA reads TGTGCCAGCAGTGAACAGGGGGTTGGGCAGCCCCAGCATTTT. Its protein product is CASSEQGVGQPQHF.

The J gene is TRBJ1-5, the V gene TRBV18; D call uncertain. Germline loops: CDR1 KGHSH, CDR2 LQKENI. The CDR3 runs to 14 residues. V gave up 2 bases and J gave up 4 bases, with 9 bases separating them. CDR3 nucleotide sequence: TGTGCCAGCTCACCATCTAAAGAAAATCAGCCCCAGCATTTT. This encodes CASSPSKENQPQHF.

The rearrangement uses TRBV7-9 and TRBJ2-4, with D possibly matching TRBD2 (7 bases). The V end lost 8 bases, the J end lost 0 bases, and 11 bases lay between the germline ends. Per germline, CDR1 SEHNR and CDR2 FQNEAQ (reference sequence). This CDR3 region has 14 residues. In nucleotides, the CDR3 is TGTGCCAGCGGGGGGGCGCTAGCCAAAAACATTCAGTACTTC. As protein: CASGGALAKNIQYF.

The table lists this clone with a few counts. The chain carries TRBV30 and TRBJ2-2; D is unclear. The V end was cut by 0 bases, the J end by 8 bases, with 7 bases between. CDR1 and CDR2 (germline): GTSNPN, SVGIG (reference sequence). The CDR3 runs to 12 residues. As DNA, the CDR3 is TGTGCCTGGAGTGTACGAGGTGGGGAGCTGTTTTTT. Translation gives CAWSVRGGELFF. Using reference TRBV30 and TRBJ2-2 for the parts outside the CDR3, the full variable domain is SQTIHQWPATLVQPVGSPLSLECTVEGTSNPNLYWYRQAAGRGLQLLFYSVGIGQISSEVPQNLSASRPQDRQFILSSKKLLLSDSGFYLCAWSVRGGELFFGEGSRLTVL.

In this sample, this clone is medium-sized. This chain uses TRBV6-2 or TRBV6-3 with TRBJ1-1; D not certain. The CDR3 contains 18 residues. Deletions cut 1 base from V and 3 bases from J, with 21 bases between. Germline V gene lookup returns CDR1 MNHEY and CDR2 SVGEGT. CDR3 protein: CASSYFHKGREGYTEAFF. The CDR3 region has the DNA TGTGCCAGCAGTTACTTCCACAAGGGTAGGGAAGGTTACACTGAAGCTTTCTTT.

The chain joins TRBV14 to TRBJ2-7; the D gene is possibly TRBD2 (5 bases). The V and J ends lost 4 bases and 3 bases respectively, with 13 bases between them. Germline V CDR1 and CDR2: SGHDN, FVKESK. CDR3 length: 14 residues. The CDR3 region is CASSPGEGIYEQYF. CDR3 DNA: TGTGCCAGCAGCCCAGGAGAGGGAATCTACGAGCAGTACTTC.

The chain links TRBV7-9 to TRBJ2-1, with D uncertain. From germline, CDR1 is SEHNR and CDR2 FQNEAQ (reference sequence). The V end lost 1 base, the J end lost 5 bases, and 18 bases lay between the germline ends. The CDR3 extends over 17 amino acids. CDR3 in amino acids: CASSLESAVPYDNEQFF. The CDR3 DNA reads as TGTGCCAGCAGCTTAGAATCGGCGGTCCCCTACGACAATGAGCAGTTCTTC.

The chain has TRBV7-3 and TRBJ2-3; D is unresolved. Per the germline V gene, CDR1 is SGHTA and CDR2 is FQGTGA. This CDR3 region has 13 residues. Trimming pared 3 bases from V and 2 bases from J, leaving 6 bases between. The CDR3 DNA sequence: TGTGCCAGCAGCTTGGGCCACACAGATACGCAGTATTTT. Protein product: CASSLGHTDTQYF.

The chain links TRBV7-2 to TRBJ1-5, with D perhaps TRBD1 (5 bases). The V and J ends lost 0 bases and 4 bases respectively, with 10 bases between them. Germline-derived CDR1 and CDR2 are SGHTA and FQGNSA. CDR3 size: 15 residues. CDR3 sequence (DNA): TGTGCCAGCAGCTTAGCGCCGGGGGTGAATCAGCCCCAGCATTTT. This gives the protein CASSLAPGVNQPQHF.

Points on this clone: Other DNA sequences in the same sample also yield this CDR3. The genes are TRBV5-1 and TRBJ2-2; 16 nucleotides line up with TRBD2. The CDR3 extends over 18 amino acids. Unmatched junction bases numbered 2, after V lost 3 bases and J lost 0 bases. CDR1 and CDR2 (germline): SGHRS, YFSETQ. CDR3 in amino acids: CASSWGLAGGPNTGELFF. CDR3 in DNA: TGCGCCAGCAGCTGGGGACTAGCGGGGGGGCCGAACACCGGGGAGCTGTTTTTT.

The CDR3 protein is CASSIHNEQFF. The DNA for the CDR3 is TGTGCCAGCAGCATCCACAATGAGCAGTTCTTC. J is TRBJ2-1 and V is TRBV2; no clear D gene. This CDR3 comprises 11 residues. The germline V gene encodes CDR1 SNHLY and CDR2 FYNNEI. Deletions cut 6 bases from V and 5 bases from J, with 5 bases between.

The chain carries TRBV5-1 and TRBJ1-1, with 8 bases aligning to TRBD1. V gave up 4 bases and J gave up 0 bases; unmatched junction bases: 14. The CDR3 runs to 18 residues. In germline, CDR1 is SGHRS, CDR2 YFSETQ. The CDR3 DNA sequence: TGCGCCAGCAGCCTTGGTCTAGGGCAGGGGGCGATGAACACTGAAGCTTTCTTT. Its protein product is CASSLGLGQGAMNTEAFF.

The chain couples TRBV10-3 to TRBJ2-3; 14 nucleotides align to TRBD2. CDR3 length: 16 residues. Germline CDR1 and CDR2: ENHRY and SYGVKD. With V trimmed by 3 bases and J by 6 bases, 5 bases remained unmatched. Here the CDR3 reads CAISDPGLAGEDTQYF. CDR3 DNA sequence: TGTGCCATCAGTGATCCGGGACTAGCGGGAGAGGATACGCAGTATTTT.

DNA for the CDR3: TGTGCCAGCAGCTTGGTCGGGAGGGTAACCGGGGAGCTGTTTTTT. Encoded protein: CASSLVGRVTGELFF. This chain links TRBV5-4 with TRBJ2-2, with 8 bases identical to TRBD2. This CDR3 contains 15 residues. The J segment lost 5 bases and the V segment lost 0 bases, leaving 3 bases of the junction unmatched. Germline values: CDR1 SGHNT, CDR2 YYREEE (reference sequence).

The chain carries TRBV29-1 and TRBJ1-1, with D maybe TRBD1 (6 bases). V dropped 7 bases and J dropped 1 base, with 19 bases sitting between them. The CDR3 runs 15 residues. Germline CDR1 and CDR2: SQVTM and ANQGSEA. This CDR3 reads CSGNRGGRKNTEAFF. CDR3 coding DNA: TGCAGCGGAAACCGAGGGGGTCGGAAGAACACTGAAGCTTTCTTT.

This sequence joins TRBV4-2 and TRBJ2-7; perhaps TRBD2 as D (5 bases). The CDR3 contains 15 residues. Trimming removed 3 bases at V and 4 bases at J, with 16 bases between. The germline CDR1 and CDR2 sequences are LGHNA and YNFKEQ. The DNA for the CDR3 is TGTGCCAGCAGCCAGGGCCATGGCGGGCCTTACGAGCAGTACTTC. Translation gives CASSQGHGGPYEQYF.

This rearrangement joins TRBV19 to TRBJ2-7, with TRBD1 matching 11 bases. The CDR3 length is 16 residues. Trimming took 6 bases from V and 4 from J; bases not matched to a gene: 11. The V gene's germline CDR1 is LNHDA and CDR2 SQIVND (reference sequence). For the CDR3, the DNA is TGTGCCAGTAGCAGAGGTCGCGGGACAGGGGGTTACGAGCAGTACTTC. Translating it yields CASSRGRGTGGYEQYF.

In its sample, this clone was seen many times. This chain joins TRBV7-9 and TRBJ2-2; D not certain. The CDR3 has 11 amino acids. Germline V gene lookup returns CDR1 SEHNR and CDR2 FQNEAQ (reference sequence). Trimming pared 5 bases from V and 4 bases from J, leaving 2 bases between. As DNA, the CDR3 is TGTGCCAGCAGCCTCACCGGGGAGCTGTTTTTT. Its protein is CASSLTGELFF.

This clone occurred a few times. The chain employs TRBV28 and TRBJ2-7, with D hard to call. The V gene's germline CDR1 is MDHEN and CDR2 SYDVKM. V was clipped by 5 bases and J by 6 bases, with 17 bases between them. This CDR3 contains 14 residues. CDR3 loop: CASSIPLLSGEQYF. DNA of the CDR3: TGTGCCAGCAGTATACCCCTGTTAAGTGGCGAGCAGTACTTC.